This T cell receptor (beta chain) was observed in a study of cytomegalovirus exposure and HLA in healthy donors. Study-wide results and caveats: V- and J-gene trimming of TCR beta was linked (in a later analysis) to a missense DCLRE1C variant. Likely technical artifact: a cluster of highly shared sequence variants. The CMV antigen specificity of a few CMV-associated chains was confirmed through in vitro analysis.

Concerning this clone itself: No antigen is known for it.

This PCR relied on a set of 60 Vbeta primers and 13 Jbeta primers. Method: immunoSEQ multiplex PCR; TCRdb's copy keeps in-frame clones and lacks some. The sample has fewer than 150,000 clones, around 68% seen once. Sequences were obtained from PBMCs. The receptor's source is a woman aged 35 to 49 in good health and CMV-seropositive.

The CDR3 region is CASSPDQRATDTQYF. The CDR3 nucleotides are TGTGCCAGCAGCCCGGACCAGCGGGCTACAGATACGCAGTATTTT. V usage is TRBV7-2 and J usage is TRBJ2-3, with D possibly being TRBD2 (6 bases). Per germline, CDR1 SGHTA and CDR2 FQGNSA. The CDR3 covers 15 residues. Trimming took 5 bases from V and 3 from J, leaving 15 bases between them.